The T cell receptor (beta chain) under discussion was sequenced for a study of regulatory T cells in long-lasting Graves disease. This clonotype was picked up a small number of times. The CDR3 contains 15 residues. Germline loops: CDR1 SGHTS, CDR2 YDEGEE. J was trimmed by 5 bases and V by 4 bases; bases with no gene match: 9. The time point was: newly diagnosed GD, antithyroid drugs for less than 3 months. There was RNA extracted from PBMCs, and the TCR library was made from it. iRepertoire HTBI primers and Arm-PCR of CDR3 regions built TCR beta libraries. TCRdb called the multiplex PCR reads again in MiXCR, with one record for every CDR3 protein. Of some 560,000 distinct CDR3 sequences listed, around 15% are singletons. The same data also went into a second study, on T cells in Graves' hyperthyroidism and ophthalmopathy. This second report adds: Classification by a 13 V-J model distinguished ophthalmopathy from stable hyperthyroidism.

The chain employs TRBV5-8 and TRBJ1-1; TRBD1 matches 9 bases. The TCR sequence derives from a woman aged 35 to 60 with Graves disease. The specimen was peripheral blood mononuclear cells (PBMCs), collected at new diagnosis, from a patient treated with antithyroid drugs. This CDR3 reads CASSPLQGALTEAFF. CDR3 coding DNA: TGTGCCAGCAGCCCACTACAGGGGGCTTTAACTGAAGCTTTCTTT.